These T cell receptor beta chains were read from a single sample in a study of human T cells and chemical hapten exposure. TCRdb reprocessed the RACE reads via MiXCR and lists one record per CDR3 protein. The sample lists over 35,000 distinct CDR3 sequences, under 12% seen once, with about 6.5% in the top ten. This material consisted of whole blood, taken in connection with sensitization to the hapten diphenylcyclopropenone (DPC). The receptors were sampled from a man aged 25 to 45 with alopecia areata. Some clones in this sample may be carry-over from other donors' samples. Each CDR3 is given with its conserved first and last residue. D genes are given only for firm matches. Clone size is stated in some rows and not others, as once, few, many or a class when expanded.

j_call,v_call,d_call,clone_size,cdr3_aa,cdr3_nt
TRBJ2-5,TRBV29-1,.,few,CSVAWSETQYF,TGCAGCGTTGCGTGGTCCGAGACCCAGTACTTC
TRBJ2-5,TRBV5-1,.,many,CASSLGQWEAQYF,TGCGCCAGCAGCTTGGGGCAGTGGGAGGCCCAGTACTTC
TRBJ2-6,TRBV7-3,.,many,CASSPKSRSGANVLTF,TGTGCCAGCAGCCCGAAGAGTCGCTCTGGGGCCAACGTCCTGACTTTC
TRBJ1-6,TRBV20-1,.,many,CSANGQRGNSPLHF,TGCAGTGCTAATGGACAGCGGGGTAATTCACCCCTCCACTTT
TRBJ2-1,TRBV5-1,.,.,CASSSGDGRNEQFF,TGCGCCAGCAGCTCAGGTGACGGTCGGAATGAGCAGTTCTTC
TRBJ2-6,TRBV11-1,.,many,CASSLARGREGSGANVLTF,TGTGCCAGCAGCTTAGCGCGTGGCAGGGAAGGCTCTGGGGCCAACGTCCTGACTTTC
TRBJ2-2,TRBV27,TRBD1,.,CASSLGRQGIGELFF,TGTGCCAGCAGTTTAGGGAGACAGGGGATCGGGGAGCTGTTTTTT
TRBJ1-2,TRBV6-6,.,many,CATTLFYGYTF,TGTGCCACCACCCTGTTCTATGGCTACACCTTC
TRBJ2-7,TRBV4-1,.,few,CASSPIPTYEQYF,TGCGCCAGCAGCCCCATACCTACCTACGAGCAGTACTTC
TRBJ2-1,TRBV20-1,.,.,CSAGGEQFF,TGCAGTGCTGGGGGTGAGCAGTTCTTC
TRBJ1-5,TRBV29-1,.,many,CSVGGQTNQPQHF,TGCAGCGTTGGCGGACAAACTAATCAGCCCCAGCATTTT
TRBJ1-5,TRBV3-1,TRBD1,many,CASSLRTGRNQPQHF,TGTGCCAGCAGCCTCCGGACAGGGAGGAATCAGCCCCAGCATTTT
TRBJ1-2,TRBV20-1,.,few,CSAKVSATDLNYGYTF,TGCAGTGCTAAAGTTTCGGCTACGGATCTTAACTATGGCTACACCTTC
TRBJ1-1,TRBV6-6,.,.,CASSYYLVGRPEAFF,TGTGCCAGCAGTTACTATCTCGTCGGAAGACCTGAAGCTTTCTTT
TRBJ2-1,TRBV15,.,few,CATSSRRVGRGPDNEQFF,TGTGCCACCAGCTCCCGAAGAGTTGGCAGGGGCCCCGACAATGAGCAGTTCTTC
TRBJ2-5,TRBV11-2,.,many,CASSGAGTQETQYF,TGTGCCAGCTCCGGGGCCGGGACACAAGAGACCCAGTACTTC
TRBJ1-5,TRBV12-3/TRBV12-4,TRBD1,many,CASSPTGEREQPQHF,TGTGCCAGCAGTCCGACAGGGGAAAGGGAACAGCCCCAGCATTTT
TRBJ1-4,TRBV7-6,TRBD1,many,CASSLGHRGRVEKLFF,TGTGCCAGCAGCTTAGGGCACAGGGGTCGGGTTGAAAAACTGTTTTTT
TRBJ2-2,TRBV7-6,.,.,CASSGTWGTGELFF,TGTGCCAGCAGTGGGACCTGGGGCACCGGGGAGCTGTTTTTT
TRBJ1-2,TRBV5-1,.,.,CASSQQGREDYGYTF,TGCGCCAGCAGCCAACAGGGACGGGAGGACTATGGCTACACCTTC
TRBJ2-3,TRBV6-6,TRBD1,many,CASSYSSGPGGPDTQYF,TGTGCCAGCAGTTACTCAAGTGGACCAGGGGGACCAGATACGCAGTATTTT
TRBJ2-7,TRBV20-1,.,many,CSAREEGGEQYF,TGCAGTGCTAGAGAAGAGGGAGGAGAGCAGTACTTC
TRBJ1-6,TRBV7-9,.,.,CASSLEGQANSPLHF,TGTGCCAGCAGCTTAGAAGGTCAGGCGAATTCACCCCTCCACTTT
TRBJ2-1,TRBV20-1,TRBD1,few,CSARGQGPYEQFF,TGCAGTGCTAGGGGACAGGGACCCTATGAGCAGTTCTTC
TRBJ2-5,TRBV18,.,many,CASSPRTPGETQYF,TGTGCCAGCTCACCACGGACTCCCGGAGAGACCCAGTACTTC
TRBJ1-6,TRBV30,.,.,CAWTGGGDTLHF,TGTGCCTGGACCGGCGGGGGGGATACCCTCCACTTT
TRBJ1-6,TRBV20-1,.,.,CSAKLQNGDSPLHF,TGCAGTGCTAAGCTTCAGAACGGAGATTCACCCCTCCACTTT
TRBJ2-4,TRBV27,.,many,CASKGRSGLAKNIQYF,TGTGCCAGCAAGGGTCGTAGTGGTTTAGCCAAAAACATTCAGTACTTC
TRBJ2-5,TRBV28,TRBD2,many,CASSLFPLSGRGETQYF,TGTGCCAGCAGTTTATTCCCCCTCAGCGGGAGAGGAGAGACCCAGTACTTC
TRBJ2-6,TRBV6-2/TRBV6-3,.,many,CASSSLEGRSGANVLTF,TGTGCCAGCAGTTCCTTAGAGGGACGCTCTGGGGCCAACGTCCTGACTTTC
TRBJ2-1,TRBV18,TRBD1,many,CASSPLRTGSHNEQFF,TGTGCCAGCTCACCTCTCAGGACAGGGTCCCACAATGAGCAGTTCTTC
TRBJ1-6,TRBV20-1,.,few,CSAYSTYNSPLHF,TGCAGTGCTTACAGTACCTATAATTCACCCCTCCACTTT
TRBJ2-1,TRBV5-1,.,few,CASSSEGGMNNEQFF,TGCGCCAGCAGCTCCGAGGGGGGGATGAACAATGAGCAGTTCTTC
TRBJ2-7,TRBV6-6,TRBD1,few,CASSAGTGGTYEQYF,TGTGCCAGCAGTGCAGGGACAGGGGGAACCTACGAGCAGTACTTC